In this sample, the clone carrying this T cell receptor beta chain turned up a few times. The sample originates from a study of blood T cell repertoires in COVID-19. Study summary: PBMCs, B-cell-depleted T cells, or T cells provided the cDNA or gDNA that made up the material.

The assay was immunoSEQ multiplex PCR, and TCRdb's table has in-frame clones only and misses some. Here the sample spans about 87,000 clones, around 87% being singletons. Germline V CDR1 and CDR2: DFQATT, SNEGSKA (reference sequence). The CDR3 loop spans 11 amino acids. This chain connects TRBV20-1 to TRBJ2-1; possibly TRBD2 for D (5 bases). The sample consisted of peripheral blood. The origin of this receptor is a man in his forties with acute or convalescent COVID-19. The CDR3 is CSGVARSEQFF. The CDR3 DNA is TGCAGCGGGGTCGCCAGGTCTGAGCAGTTCTTC.